The clone carrying this T cell receptor beta chain was found a few times. What it recognizes is unknown. This record belongs to a study of T cells after yellow fever vaccination. Study-level points and caveats: From the bulk population, abundant clonotypes could contaminate and appear within FACS-sorted repertoires. A small share of clonotypes appeared in both CD4 and CD8 compartments.

This CDR3 is built from 14 residues. V lost 4 bases and J lost 2; bases outside the gene matches: 3. CDR1 and CDR2 (germline): SGHDN, FVKESK. Each CDR3 protein is one row after TCRdb ran MiXCR on the 5' RACE reads. The sample holds a few hundred thousand distinct CDR3 sequences, around 6.8% seen once. V usage is TRBV14 and J usage is TRBJ2-3, with 7 bases matching TRBD2. Source: PBMCs, taken around 45 days after the first yellow fever vaccination. The TCR comes from a man aged 18 to 30 who received the YFV17D yellow fever vaccine. CDR3 in amino acids: CASSPGTITDTQYF. The CDR3 nucleotides are TGTGCCAGCAGCCCTGGGACTATCACAGATACGCAGTATTTT.